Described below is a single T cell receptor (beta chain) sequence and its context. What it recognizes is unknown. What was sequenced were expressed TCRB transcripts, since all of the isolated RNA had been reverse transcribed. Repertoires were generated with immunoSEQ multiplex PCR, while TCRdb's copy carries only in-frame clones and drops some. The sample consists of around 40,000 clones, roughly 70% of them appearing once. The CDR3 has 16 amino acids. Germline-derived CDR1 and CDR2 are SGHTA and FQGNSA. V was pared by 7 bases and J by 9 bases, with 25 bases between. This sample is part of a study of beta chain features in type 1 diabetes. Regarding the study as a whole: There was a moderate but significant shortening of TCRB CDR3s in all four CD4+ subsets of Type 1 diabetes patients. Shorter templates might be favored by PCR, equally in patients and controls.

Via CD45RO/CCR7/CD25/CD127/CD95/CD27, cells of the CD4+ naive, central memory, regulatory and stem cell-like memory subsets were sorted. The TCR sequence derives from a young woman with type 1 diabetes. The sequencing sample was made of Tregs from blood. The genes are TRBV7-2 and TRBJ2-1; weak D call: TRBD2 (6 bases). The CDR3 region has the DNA TGTGCCAGCAACCCGGGATCTTGGGGGGTAGTAGGTGAGCAGTTCTTC. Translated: CASNPGSWGVVGEQFF.